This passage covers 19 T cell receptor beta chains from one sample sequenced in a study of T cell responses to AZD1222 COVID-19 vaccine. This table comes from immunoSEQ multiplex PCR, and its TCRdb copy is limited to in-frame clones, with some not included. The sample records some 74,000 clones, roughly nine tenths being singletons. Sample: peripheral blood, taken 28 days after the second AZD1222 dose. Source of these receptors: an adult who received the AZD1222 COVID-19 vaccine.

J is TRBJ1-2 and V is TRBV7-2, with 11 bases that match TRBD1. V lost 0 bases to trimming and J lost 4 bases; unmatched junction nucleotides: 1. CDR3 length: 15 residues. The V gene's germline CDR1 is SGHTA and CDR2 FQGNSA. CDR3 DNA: TGTGCCAGCAGCTTAGCCGGGACAGGGGGCTATGGCTACACCTTC. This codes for CASSLAGTGGYGYTF.

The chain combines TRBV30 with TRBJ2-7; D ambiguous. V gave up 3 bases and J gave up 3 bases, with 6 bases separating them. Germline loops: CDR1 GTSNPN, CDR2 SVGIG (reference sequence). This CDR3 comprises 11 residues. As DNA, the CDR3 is TGTGCCTGGAGGGGCAGCTACGAGCAGTACTTC. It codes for CAWRGSYEQYF.

The CDR3: CASSYSTPPDEQYF. In nucleotides, the CDR3 is TGTGCCAGCAGTTACTCGACTCCGCCAGACGAGCAGTACTTC. The gene calls are TRBV6-5 and TRBJ2-7, with D unclear. Germline CDR1 MNHEY, CDR2 SVGAGI. The germline V and J ends were trimmed by 0 bases and 5 bases, with 11 bases remaining between them. This CDR3 has 14 residues.

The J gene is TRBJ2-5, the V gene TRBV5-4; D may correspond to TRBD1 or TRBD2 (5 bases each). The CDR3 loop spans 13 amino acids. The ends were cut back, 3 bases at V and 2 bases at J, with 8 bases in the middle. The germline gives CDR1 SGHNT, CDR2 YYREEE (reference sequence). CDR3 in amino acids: CASSSGRQETQYF. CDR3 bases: TGTGCCAGCAGCTCGGGACGGCAAGAGACCCAGTACTTC.

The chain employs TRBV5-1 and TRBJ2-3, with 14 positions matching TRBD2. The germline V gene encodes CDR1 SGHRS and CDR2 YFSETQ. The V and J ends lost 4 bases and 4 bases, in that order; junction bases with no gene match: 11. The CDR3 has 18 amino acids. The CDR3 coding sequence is TGCGCCAGCAGCCTAGGGACTAGCGGGAGAATGGGTGCAGATACGCAGTATTTT. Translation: CASSLGTSGRMGADTQYF.

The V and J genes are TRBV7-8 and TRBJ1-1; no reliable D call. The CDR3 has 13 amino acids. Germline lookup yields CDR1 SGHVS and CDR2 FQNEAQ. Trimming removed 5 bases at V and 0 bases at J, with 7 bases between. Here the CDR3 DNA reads TGTGCCAGCAGCCCTCCCGTGAACACTGAAGCTTTCTTT. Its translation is CASSPPVNTEAFF.

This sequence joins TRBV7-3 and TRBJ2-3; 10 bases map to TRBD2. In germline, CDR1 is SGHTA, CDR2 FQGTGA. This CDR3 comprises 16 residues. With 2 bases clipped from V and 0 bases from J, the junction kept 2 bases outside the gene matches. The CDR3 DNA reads TGTGCCAGCAGCTTAGGACTAGCGGCTAGCACAGATACGCAGTATTTT. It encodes CASSLGLAASTDTQYF.

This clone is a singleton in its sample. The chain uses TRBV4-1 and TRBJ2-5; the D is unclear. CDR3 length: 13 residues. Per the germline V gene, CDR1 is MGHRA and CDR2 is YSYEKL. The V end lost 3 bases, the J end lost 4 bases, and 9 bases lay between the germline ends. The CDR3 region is CASSQWLVETQYF. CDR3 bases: TGCGCCAGCAGCCAGTGGCTAGTAGAGACCCAGTACTTC.

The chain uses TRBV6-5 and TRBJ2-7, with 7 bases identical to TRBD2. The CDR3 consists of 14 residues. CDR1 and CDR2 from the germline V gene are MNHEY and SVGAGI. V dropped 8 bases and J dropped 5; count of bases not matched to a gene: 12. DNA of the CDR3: TGTGCCAGCGGCGCCAGGGAGGGTTCCCACGAGCAGTACTTC. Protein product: CASGAREGSHEQYF.

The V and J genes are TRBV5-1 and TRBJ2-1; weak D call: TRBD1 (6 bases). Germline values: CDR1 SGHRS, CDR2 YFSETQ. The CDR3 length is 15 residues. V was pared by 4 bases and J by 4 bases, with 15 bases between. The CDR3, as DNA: TGCGCCAGCAGCAGGGACAACCCCCCATACAATGAGCAGTTCTTC. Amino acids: CASSRDNPPYNEQFF.

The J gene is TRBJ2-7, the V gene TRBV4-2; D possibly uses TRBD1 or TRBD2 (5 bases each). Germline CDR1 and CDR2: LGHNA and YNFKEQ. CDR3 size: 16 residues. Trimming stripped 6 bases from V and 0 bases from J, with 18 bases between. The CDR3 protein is CASSHTRGASSYEQYF. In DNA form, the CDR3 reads TGTGCCAGCAGTCATACTAGAGGGGCGTCCTCCTACGAGCAGTACTTC.

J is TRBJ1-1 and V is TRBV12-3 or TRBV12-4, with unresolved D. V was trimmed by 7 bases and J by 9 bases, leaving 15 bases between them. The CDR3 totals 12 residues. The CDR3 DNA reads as TGTGCCAGCACCGCGGACGGGAGGAAAGCTTTCTTT. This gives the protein CASTADGRKAFF.

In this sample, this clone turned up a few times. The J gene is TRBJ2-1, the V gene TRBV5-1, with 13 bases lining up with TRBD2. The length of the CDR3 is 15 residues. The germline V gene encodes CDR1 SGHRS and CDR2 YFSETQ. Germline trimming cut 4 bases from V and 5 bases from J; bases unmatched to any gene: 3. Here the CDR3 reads CASSRTSGSHNEQFF. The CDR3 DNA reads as TGCGCCAGCAGCCGGACTAGCGGGAGTCACAATGAGCAGTTCTTC.

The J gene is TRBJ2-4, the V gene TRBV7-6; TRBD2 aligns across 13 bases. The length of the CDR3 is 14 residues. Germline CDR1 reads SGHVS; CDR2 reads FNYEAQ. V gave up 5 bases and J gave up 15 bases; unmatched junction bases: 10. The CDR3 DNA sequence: TGTGCCAGCAGCACCCAGACTAGCGGGGGGAGAAGGTACTTC. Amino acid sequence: CASSTQTSGGRRYF.

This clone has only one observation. The DNA for the CDR3 is TGTGCCAGCTCACCCCGGGCCTTTGAAGGTCCCGAGCAGTACTTC. Its translation: CASSPRAFEGPEQYF. This chain uses TRBV18 with TRBJ2-7, with unresolved D. This CDR3 comprises 15 residues. Germline V gene lookup returns CDR1 KGHSH and CDR2 LQKENI. V gave up 3 bases and J gave up 6 bases, with 18 bases separating them. The complete variable domain, with remaining parts taken from reference TRBV18 and TRBJ2-7, reads NAGVMQNPRHLVRRRGQEARLRCSPMKGHSHVYWYRQLPEEGLKFMVYLQKENIIDESGMPKERFSAEFPKEGPSILRIQQVVRGDSAAYFCASSPRAFEGPEQYFGPGTRLTVT.

CDR3 in amino acids: CASRGTGTYEQYF. DNA of the CDR3: TGTGCCAGCAGGGGGACTGGTACCTACGAGCAGTACTTC. This rearrangement joins TRBV25-1 to TRBJ2-7, with D tentatively TRBD2 (6 bases). Germline V gene lookup returns CDR1 MGHDK and CDR2 SYGVNS. CDR3 length: 13 residues. Trimming shortened V by 6 bases and J by 2 bases, and 11 bases separated the two germline ends.

The CDR3 reads CASSHRTAINSPLHF. The CDR3 nucleotides are TGCGCCAGCAGCCACCGGACAGCCATTAATTCACCCCTCCACTTT. This chain joins TRBV4-3 and TRBJ1-6, with a weak D call TRBD1 (6 bases). V gave up 3 bases and J gave up 6 bases, with 12 bases separating them. CDR1 and CDR2 from the germline V gene are LGHNA and YSLEER. The length of the CDR3 is 15 residues.

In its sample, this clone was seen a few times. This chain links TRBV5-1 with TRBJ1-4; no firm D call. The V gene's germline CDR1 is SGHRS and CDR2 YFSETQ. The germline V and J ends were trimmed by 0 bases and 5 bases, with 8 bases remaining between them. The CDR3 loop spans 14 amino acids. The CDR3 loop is CASSLDSLNEKLFF. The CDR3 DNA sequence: TGCGCCAGCAGCTTGGACAGTCTGAATGAAAAACTGTTTTTT.

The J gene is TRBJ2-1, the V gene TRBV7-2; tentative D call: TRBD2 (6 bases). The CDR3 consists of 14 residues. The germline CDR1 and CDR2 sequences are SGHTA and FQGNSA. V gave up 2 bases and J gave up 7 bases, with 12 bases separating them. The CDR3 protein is CASSLSPGDNEQFF. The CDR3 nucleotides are TGTGCCAGCAGCTTATCACCGGGGGATAATGAGCAGTTCTTC.